The present T cell receptor beta chain was sequenced within a study of beta chain features in type 1 diabetes. Background on the study: Examination covered around 110 million sorted cells spanning all samples. Study-wide results and limits: For Type 1 diabetes patients, all four CD4+ subsets carried TCRB CDR3s that were moderately but significantly shorter. Comparison showed that naive, central memory and Treg TCRB repertoires appeared more similar among patients than among healthy donors.

This clone was seen a handful of times. Antigen unknown. Sorted cells reached over 95% purity in every population. The CDR3 runs 12 residues. The V end lost 5 bases, the J end lost 6 bases, and 10 bases lay between the germline ends. The germline V gene encodes CDR1 MDHEN and CDR2 SYDVKM. Reverse transcription of all isolated RNA meant that expressed TCRB transcripts were sequenced. TCRdb's table, derived via immunoSEQ multiplex PCR, lists solely in-frame clones and lacks some. Of 240,000 or so clones detected, over 20% appear once; the ten largest clones hold 0.028%. Input material: naive CD4+ T cells from blood. The receptor was isolated from a woman aged 40 to 49 with type 1 diabetes. The rearrangement joins TRBV28 to TRBJ2-5; a possible D gene is TRBD1 (6 bases). DNA of the CDR3: TGTGCCAGCAGTACAGGGTTTCAGACCCAGTACTTC. This translates into CASSTGFQTQYF.